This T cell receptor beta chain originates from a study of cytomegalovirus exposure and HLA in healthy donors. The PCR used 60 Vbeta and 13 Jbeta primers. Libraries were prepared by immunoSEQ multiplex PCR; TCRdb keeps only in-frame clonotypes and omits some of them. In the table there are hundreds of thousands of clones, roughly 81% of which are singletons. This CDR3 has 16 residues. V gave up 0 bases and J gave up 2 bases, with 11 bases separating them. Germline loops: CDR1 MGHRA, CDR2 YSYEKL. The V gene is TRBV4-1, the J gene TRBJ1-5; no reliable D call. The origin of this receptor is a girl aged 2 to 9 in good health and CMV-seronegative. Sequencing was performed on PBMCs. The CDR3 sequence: CASSQDAGGGNQPQHF. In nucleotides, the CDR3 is TGCGCCAGCAGCCAAGATGCGGGAGGCGGCAATCAGCCCCAGCATTTT.